This TCR beta chain was identified in a study of blood T cell repertoires in COVID-19. Study context: T cells, B-cell-depleted T cells, or PBMCs supplied cDNA or gDNA.

The CDR3 runs to 13 residues. The germline V gene encodes CDR1 MNHEY and CDR2 SVGAGI. V gave up 0 bases and J gave up 10 bases, with 7 bases separating them. Recruitment covered about two dozen US areas and drew participants whose ages spanned about 18 to 90 years. Participants' reported clinical history set cohort assignment. Donors in Cohort 3 counted as recovered after two negative PCRs, clearance, or symptom resolution. Generated by immunoSEQ multiplex PCR, the TCRdb table keeps only in-frame clones and is missing some. This sample yields hundreds of thousands of clones, of which around 85% are seen a single time; 7% to 10% belongs to the top ten.

Input material: PBMCs or T cells enriched from blood (not recorded which). The sequence came from a woman aged 55 to 70 who had recovered from COVID-19. The genes are TRBV6-5 and TRBJ1-6; D remains unclear. The CDR3 spells CASSYSFPSPLHF. The CDR3 nucleotides read TGTGCCAGCAGTTACTCGTTTCCGTCACCCCTCCACTTT.